This TCR beta chain originates from a study of response to subunit inactivated influenza vaccine. From germline, CDR1 is SGHTA and CDR2 FQGNSA. The length of the CDR3 is 15 residues. V dropped 2 bases and J dropped 2 bases, with 13 bases sitting between them. This clonotype was seen only a few times. TCRdb passed the RT-PCR reads through MiXCR, listing each CDR3 protein once. The sample yields 450,000 to 500,000 distinct CDR3 sequences, 9.5% to 13% seen once. The rearrangement uses TRBV7-2 and TRBJ2-7; D is possibly TRBD1 (6 bases). The TCR sequence derives from a man aged 45-65 years who received an inactivated influenza vaccine. This sample comprised PBMCs from blood, obtained more than 35 days after vaccination. The CDR3 DNA reads as TGTGCCAGCAGCTTAAGAAGTAACAGGGCCTACGAGCAGTACTTC. Encoded protein: CASSLRSNRAYEQYF.